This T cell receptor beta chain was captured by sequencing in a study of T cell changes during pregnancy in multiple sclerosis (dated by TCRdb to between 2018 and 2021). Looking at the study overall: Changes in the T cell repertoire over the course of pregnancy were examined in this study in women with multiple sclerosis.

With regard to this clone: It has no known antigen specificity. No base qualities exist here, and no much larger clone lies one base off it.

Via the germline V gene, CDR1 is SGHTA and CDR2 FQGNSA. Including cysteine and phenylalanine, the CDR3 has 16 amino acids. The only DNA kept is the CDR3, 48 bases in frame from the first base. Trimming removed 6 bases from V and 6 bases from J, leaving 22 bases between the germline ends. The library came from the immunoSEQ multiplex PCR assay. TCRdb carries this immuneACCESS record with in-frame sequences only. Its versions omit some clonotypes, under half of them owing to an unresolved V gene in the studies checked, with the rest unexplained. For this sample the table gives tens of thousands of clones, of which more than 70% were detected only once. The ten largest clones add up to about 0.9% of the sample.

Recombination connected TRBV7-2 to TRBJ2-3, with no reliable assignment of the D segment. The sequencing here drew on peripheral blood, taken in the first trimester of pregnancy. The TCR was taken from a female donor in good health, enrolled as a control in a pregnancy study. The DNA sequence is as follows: TGTGCCAGCAGATACCATAGTGCCAATTTCGGGGATACGCAGTATTTT. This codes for CASRYHSANFGDTQYF.